The 11 T cell receptor beta chains below all came from one sample that was sequenced in a study of cytomegalovirus exposure and HLA in healthy donors. The PCR employed 60 Vbeta primers together with 13 Jbeta primers. Some clones are missing from TCRdb's copy, which holds only in-frame ones; the method was immunoSEQ multiplex PCR. The table has tens of thousands of clones, around 76% seen once. The sequenced sample consisted of PBMCs. These receptors were collected from a man aged 25 to 40 in good health and CMV-seropositive.

In regard to this clone: It is likely a read error, because the conserved phenylalanine at the end of the CDR3 is missing. This sequence joins TRBV29-1 and TRBJ1-2, with D tentatively TRBD1 (5 bases). Trimming took off 4 bases at V and 4 bases at J, with 10 bases between the two ends. Germline V gene lookup returns CDR1 SQVTM and CDR2 ANQGSEA. This CDR3 spans 12 amino acids. CDR3 region: CSVAQGGYGYTL. The DNA of the CDR3 is TGCAGCGTTGCGCAGGGTGGCTATGGCTACACCCTC.

On this clone: This CDR3 is also generated by other DNA sequences in the sample. The chain couples TRBV5-1 to TRBJ2-2, with 9 bases aligning to TRBD2. The CDR3 consists of 15 residues. The germline V gene has CDR1 SGHRS and CDR2 YFSETQ. Unmatched junction bases numbered 4, after V lost 4 bases and J lost 3 bases. CDR3 in amino acids: CASSGGGADTGELFF. Written as DNA, the CDR3 is TGCGCCAGCAGCGGCGGGGGGGCGGACACCGGGGAGCTGTTTTTT.

This clone was counted a single time. As DNA, the CDR3 is TGTGCCACCAGCACCTCTCGCGAGCAGTACTTC. Its translation: CATSTSREQYF. V gene TRBV15 combines with J gene TRBJ2-7; D remains ambiguous. Looked up from germline, CDR1 is LNHNV and CDR2 is YYDKDF (reference sequence). CDR3 size: 11 residues. V was shortened by 4 bases and J by 6 bases, with 7 bases between the two germline ends.

This chain joins TRBV10-3 and TRBJ1-5; TRBD1 matches 7 bases. CDR1 is ENHRY, CDR2 SYGVKD, per germline. This CDR3 spans 14 amino acids. The V and J ends lost 6 bases and 1 base, in that order; junction bases with no gene match: 3. CDR3 DNA: TGTGCCATCAGCGGGGACAGAAGCAATCAGCCCCAGCATTTT. Encoded protein: CAISGDRSNQPQHF.

This clone was seen only once. The chain recombines TRBV5-1 with TRBJ2-7; the match to TRBD1 covers 8 bases. CDR1 is SGHRS and CDR2 is YFSETQ in the germline V gene. This CDR3 comprises 15 residues. V lost 3 bases and J lost 3; bases outside the gene matches: 8. This chain's CDR3 is CASSSSGTGLYEQYF. CDR3 coding DNA: TGCGCCAGCAGCTCATCCGGGACAGGTCTCTACGAGCAGTACTTC.

This clone has a handful of counts. V usage is TRBV6-5 and J usage is TRBJ2-7; D is unresolved. V shed 4 bases and J shed 0 bases, with 7 bases lying between them. Per germline, CDR1 MNHEY and CDR2 SVGAGI. This CDR3 spans 13 amino acids. The CDR3 DNA sequence: TGTGCCAGCAGTTCAACAGTCTCCTACGAGCAGTACTTC. Its translation: CASSSTVSYEQYF.

The table lists this clone with a few counts. The chain employs TRBV7-8 and TRBJ1-5; D may be TRBD1 (5 bases). The CDR3 has 18 amino acids. Germline CDR1 reads SGHVS; CDR2 reads FQNEAQ. Trimming removed 5 bases from V and 0 bases from J, with 20 bases in between. CDR3 amino acids: CASSSLIARGNSNQPQHF. The CDR3 bases are TGTGCCAGCAGCAGCCTAATAGCAAGGGGAAATAGCAATCAGCCCCAGCATTTT.

The rearrangement uses TRBV19 and TRBJ2-1; TRBD1 is a possible D gene (5 bases). The CDR3 is 15 residues long. The germline CDR1 and CDR2 sequences are LNHDA and SQIVND (reference sequence). Trimming left V 6 bases short and J 0 bases short, with 12 bases between. The CDR3 nucleotides are TGTGCCAGTAGGACCGGACACAGCTCCTACAATGAGCAGTTCTTC. Translation gives CASRTGHSSYNEQFF.

The chain employs TRBV28 and TRBJ1-1; D is perhaps TRBD1 (6 bases). CDR3 length: 13 amino acids. With 1 base removed from V and 6 bases from J, the gap between germline ends came to 9 bases. Looked up from germline, CDR1 is MDHEN and CDR2 is SYDVKM. CDR3 in amino acids: CASSLSGGAEAFF. The CDR3 DNA reads TGTGCCAGCAGTTTATCGGGGGGCGCTGAAGCTTTCTTT.

The chain combines TRBV30 with TRBJ2-1; D call uncertain. The CDR3 is 11 amino acids. The germline gives CDR1 GTSNPN, CDR2 SVGIG (reference sequence). Trimming removed 3 bases from V and 3 bases from J, with 3 bases in between. The CDR3 is CAWSRYNEQFF. The DNA for the CDR3 is TGTGCCTGGAGCCGCTACAATGAGCAGTTCTTC.

The genes are TRBV7-8 and TRBJ1-5, with a weak D call TRBD1 (5 bases). The CDR3 has 18 residues. V lost 1 base, J lost 0 bases, and 16 bases lay in between. Germline V gives CDR1 SGHVS, CDR2 FQNEAQ. The CDR3 reads CASSLDRGGRGSNQPQHF. CDR3 DNA sequence: TGTGCCAGCAGCTTAGATCGGGGGGGGAGGGGTAGCAATCAGCCCCAGCATTTT.